This TCR beta chain was found in a study of blood T cell repertoires in COVID-19. Study summary: The study drew acute and convalescent COVID-19 samples from the United States, Italy and Spain. PBMCs, B-cell-depleted T cells, or T cells were the source of the cDNA or gDNA that made up the material.

Per the original methods: Amplified reference gene primers provided the basis for estimating nucleated cell counts. Sequenced by immunoSEQ multiplex PCR; TCRdb stores in-frame clones only, minus some. V, J and clone size derive from that table, while D and trimming were established from the DNA sequence. Of 190,000 or so clones in the sample, around 87% were seen once. There are 17 residues in the CDR3. CDR1 and CDR2 from the germline V gene are MNHNS and SASEGT. V trimming: 3 bases; J trimming: 1 base; junction bases outside the gene matches: 10. Sequences were obtained from peripheral blood. The receptor was derived from a man aged 35 to 55 with active or convalescent COVID-19. The V call is TRBV6-1, the J call TRBJ1-1; 8 bases fit TRBD1. The CDR3 DNA sequence: TGTGCCAGCAGTGACCAGGGGGCGAATTTCGGGAACACTGAAGCTTTCTTT. Translation gives CASSDQGANFGNTEAFF.